This T cell receptor beta chain came from a study of T cell repertoires in cytomegalovirus infection. As for the study in general: Recently described HLA-C-restricted plus well-studied HLA-B-restricted CMV epitopes were used.

TCRdb itself ran the reads through MiXCR, one entry per CDR3 protein. The table includes around 750,000 distinct CDR3 sequences, about 31% detected once. This clonotype occurred a few times. As yet, its antigen is unknown. General observations from the study: In two of eight donors, the top clonotype was HLA-C-restricted CMV-specific.

This clonotype originated in a human donor in good health (CMV status not recorded). Some clones in this sample may be carry-over from other donors' samples. The material sequenced was cultured CD8+ T cells from PBMCs, taken from culture after CMV antigen stimulation.

The chain's CDR3 is CASSLVNSDNQPQHF. The CDR3 DNA sequence: TGTGCCAGCAGTTTGGTGAACAGCGACAATCAGCCCCAGCATTTT. The chain recombines TRBV28 with TRBJ1-5; no firm D call. V was pared by 3 bases and J by 3 bases, with 12 bases between. The CDR3 spans 15 residues. Per germline, CDR1 MDHEN and CDR2 SYDVKM.